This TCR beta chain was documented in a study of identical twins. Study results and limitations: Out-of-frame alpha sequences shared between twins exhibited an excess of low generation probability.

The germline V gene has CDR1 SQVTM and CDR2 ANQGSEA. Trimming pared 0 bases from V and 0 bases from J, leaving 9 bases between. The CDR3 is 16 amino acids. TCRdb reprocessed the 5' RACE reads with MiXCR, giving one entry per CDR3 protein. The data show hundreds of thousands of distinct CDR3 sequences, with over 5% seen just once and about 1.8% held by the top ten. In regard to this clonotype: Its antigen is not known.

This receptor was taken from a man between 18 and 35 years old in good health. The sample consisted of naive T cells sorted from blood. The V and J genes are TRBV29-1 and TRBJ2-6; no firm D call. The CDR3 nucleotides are TGCAGCGTTGAAGATCTGAGAAGCTCTGGGGCCAACGTCCTGACTTTC. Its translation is CSVEDLRSSGANVLTF.